This T cell receptor beta chain emerged from a study of spatial heterogeneity in lung cancer. Background on the study: A unique TCR and UMI combination showed up more than ten times in raw reads, on average.

MiXCR, run by TCRdb on the 5' RACE reads, gives a single entry per CDR3 protein. The data contain some 87,000 distinct CDR3 sequences, 7% to 9% of them singletons. Time point denoted: sample taken at primary tumor resection. No cells were sorted before sequencing. The whole RNA sequenced was extracted from tumor, nontumor lung or frozen PBMC. In its sample, this clonotype was seen many times. The CDR3 is made up of 15 amino acids. From germline, CDR1 is SNHLY and CDR2 FYNNEI. With V trimmed by 6 bases and J by 8 bases, 5 bases remained unmatched. Sequenced here: PBMCs, sampled at surgery. The sequence derives from a male donor with early-stage non-small cell lung cancer. The chain combines TRBV2 with TRBJ2-3; 16 bases fit TRBD2. The CDR3 DNA reads TGTGCCAGCAGGGGACTAGCGGGAGGGCCAGGTACGCAGTATTTT. It encodes CASRGLAGGPGTQYF.